The T cell receptor beta chain described here comes from a study of graft-versus-host responses after intestinal transplantation. On this clone: Its antigen remains unidentified.

This CDR3 region has 15 residues. CDR1 is PRHDT and CDR2 is FYEKMQ in the germline V gene (reference sequence). Losses at the gene ends were 5 bases for V and 4 bases for J; bases not matched to a gene: 6. TCRdb's table, derived via immunoSEQ multiplex PCR, lists solely in-frame clones and lacks some. The repertoire consists of around 95,000 clones, with over 75% occurring once and the leading ten covering roughly 0.95%. The V call is TRBV13, the J call TRBJ2-7; 12 positions match TRBD2. The sequence was obtained from a human donor who was the organ donor for an intestinal transplant. The sample in question was unstimulated CD4+ T cells sorted from spleen or lymph node cells, obtained before transplant. The CDR3 here is CASSRRGLAGYEQYF. CDR3 DNA sequence: TGTGCCAGCAGCCGCCGGGGACTAGCGGGTTACGAGCAGTACTTC.